This TCR beta chain was retrieved from a study of control samples from healthy donors and cancer patients. Trimming pared 3 bases from V and 2 bases from J, leaving 19 bases between. The CDR3 sequence is 17 residues long. The germline gives CDR1 MNHEY, CDR2 SMNVEV (reference sequence). The repertoire was sequenced with immunoSEQ multiplex PCR; TCRdb's copy has only in-frame clones and lacks some. Seen here are about 15,000 clones, about 89% observed once, and the top ten hold about 9.9%. The receptor's source is a woman aged 70-85 years with colorectal cancer. The sequenced material came from PBMCs. This chain connects TRBV27 to TRBJ1-2; unclear D gene. The CDR3 protein is CASSLGAASPSNYGYTF. CDR3 DNA sequence: TGTGCCAGCAGTTTGGGAGCAGCGAGCCCTTCAAACTATGGCTACACCTTC.